This entry lists 17 T cell receptor beta chains sequenced from one sample in a study of cytomegalovirus exposure and HLA in healthy donors. Primers included in the PCR were 60 Vbeta and 13 Jbeta primers. Assay: immunoSEQ multiplex PCR; the TCRdb copy retains only in-frame clones and omits some. The repertoire holds about 120,000 clones, with under 12% as singletons. Material: PBMCs. The receptors were sampled from a woman aged 18-30 years in good health and CMV-seropositive.

This clone showed up just a few times. This chain joins TRBV6-4 and TRBJ2-3; 11 bases are shared with TRBD2. The CDR3 runs 14 residues. V shed 4 bases, J shed 3 bases, and the junction held 0 bases outside the gene matches. The germline gives CDR1 MRHNA, CDR2 SNTAGT. This CDR3 is CASSGTSGTDTQYF. The CDR3 DNA reads as TGTGCCAGCAGTGGGACTAGCGGGACAGATACGCAGTATTTT.

The CDR3 spells CASSIEGGRPVRPLYQPQHF. The CDR3, as DNA: TGTGCCAGTAGTATAGAGGGGGGGCGGCCCGTCCGACCCCTCTATCAGCCCCAGCATTTT. This sequence joins TRBV19 and TRBJ1-5; TRBD1 might be the D (6 bases). This CDR3 is 20 amino acids long. CDR1 and CDR2 from the germline V gene are LNHDA and SQIVND (reference sequence). V was pared by 0 bases and J by 5 bases, with 26 bases between.

The chain joins TRBV4-2 to TRBJ1-4, with no clear D. The germline gives CDR1 LGHNA, CDR2 YNFKEQ. V shed 10 bases and J shed 7 bases, with 10 bases lying between them. The CDR3 covers 11 residues. DNA of the CDR3: TGTGCCACGTCGGGAGGTGAAAAACTGTTTTTT. This translates into CATSGGEKLFF.

The rearrangement links TRBV7-6 to TRBJ2-7; D is possibly TRBD2 (6 bases). Germline lookup yields CDR1 SGHVS and CDR2 FNYEAQ. The V gene lost 5 bases and the J gene lost 5 bases, with 19 bases spanning the gap. The CDR3 covers 15 residues. The CDR3 bases are TGTGCCAGCAGCGAAGCTAGCGCCCTAAGCCACGAGCAGTACTTC. This encodes CASSEASALSHEQYF.

This clone was observed a handful of times. V is TRBV28 and J is TRBJ2-5, with TRBD2 matching 7 bases. Germline CDR1 MDHEN, CDR2 SYDVKM. CDR3 length equals 12 residues. With 5 bases clipped from V and 4 bases from J, the junction kept 1 base outside the gene matches. The CDR3 loop is CASSGGGETQYF. DNA of the CDR3: TGTGCCAGCAGTGGGGGGGGAGAGACCCAGTACTTC.

In regard to this clone: One end of the junction is discordant with germline, which a read error may explain. This chain joins TRBV6-5 and TRBJ2-7; D may be TRBD2 (5 bases). This CDR3 is built from 11 residues. Germline CDR1 reads MNHEY; CDR2 reads SVGAGI. CDR3 DNA: TGTGCCAGCAGTGGAGACTACCAGCAGTACTTC. Its protein product is CASSGDYQQYF.

This clone came up a few times. The chain uses TRBV5-6 and TRBJ2-1, with D possibly matching TRBD2 (6 bases). CDR1 is SGHDT, CDR2 YYEEEE, per germline. The CDR3 sequence is 13 residues long. V shed 7 bases and J shed 2 bases, with 10 bases lying between them. CDR3 sequence reads: CASRDSAYNEQFF. The CDR3 bases are TGTGCCAGCCGGGACTCCGCCTACAATGAGCAGTTCTTC.

This clone was observed a few times. The J gene is TRBJ2-7, the V gene TRBV7-2; 8 positions match TRBD2. The V gene's germline CDR1 is SGHTA and CDR2 FQGNSA. J lost 3 bases, V lost 2 bases, and 3 bases had no gene match. CDR3 size: 14 residues. The CDR3 here is CASSLWAGGYEQYF. CDR3 bases: TGTGCCAGCAGCTTATGGGCGGGGGGCTACGAGCAGTACTTC.

This chain links TRBV5-1 with TRBJ1-1; D is perhaps TRBD1 (6 bases). V dropped 4 bases and J dropped 0 bases, with 22 bases sitting between them. The CDR3 covers 18 residues. The germline V gene encodes CDR1 SGHRS and CDR2 YFSETQ. Here the CDR3 DNA reads TGCGCCAGCAGCCCCAAGCCCCGGACAGAAAACTTGAACACTGAAGCTTTCTTT. Protein product: CASSPKPRTENLNTEAFF.

V usage is TRBV5-4 and J usage is TRBJ2-7; TRBD2 is a possible D gene (7 bases). The CDR3 length is 17 residues. CDR1 is SGHNT and CDR2 is YYREEE in the germline V gene (reference sequence). Trimming left V 4 bases short and J 2 bases short, with 22 bases between. The DNA for the CDR3 is TGTGCCAGCAGCATATGGGGGGAGGGACAACTTCCCTACGAGCAGTACTTC. It codes for CASSIWGEGQLPYEQYF.

The sample holds a few counts of this clone. The chain uses TRBV2 and TRBJ2-3, with D perhaps matching TRBD2 (6 bases). There are 14 residues in the CDR3. Germline CDR1 SNHLY, CDR2 FYNNEI. The V end lost 7 bases, the J end lost 2 bases, and 13 bases lay between the germline ends. The CDR3 region is CASTLSGPTDTQYF. For the CDR3, the DNA is TGTGCCAGCACCCTTAGCGGCCCCACAGATACGCAGTATTTT.

This chain links TRBV4-1 with TRBJ1-4, with a weak D call TRBD1 (6 bases). The ends were cut back, 1 base at V and 4 bases at J, with 10 bases in the middle. The length of the CDR3 is 15 residues. Looked up from germline, CDR1 is MGHRA and CDR2 is YSYEKL. This CDR3 reads CASSQAGHLNEKLFF. Written as DNA, the CDR3 is TGCGCCAGCAGCCAAGCGGGACACCTTAATGAAAAACTGTTTTTT.

The sample holds a few counts of this clone. The same CDR3 is also encoded by other DNA sequences in this sample. This sequence joins TRBV5-1 and TRBJ1-2; 9 bases are shared with TRBD1. The CDR3 is 14 residues long. The ends lost 7 bases at V and 4 bases at J; junction bases unmatched: 8. Germline V gene lookup returns CDR1 SGHRS and CDR2 YFSETQ. The CDR3 DNA sequence: TGCGCCAGCGGAACAGGGGGCAGGGGCTATGGCTACACCTTC. This gives the protein CASGTGGRGYGYTF.

The rearrangement joins TRBV7-6 to TRBJ2-1; 10 bases match TRBD2. Germline assignment: CDR1 SGHVS and CDR2 FNYEAQ. Trimming cost V 1 base and J 9 bases; bases outside gene matches: 12. There are 17 residues in the CDR3. The CDR3 protein is CASSLVGSSGRATEQFF. In DNA form, the CDR3 reads TGTGCCAGCAGCTTAGTCGGGAGCAGCGGGAGGGCCACTGAGCAGTTCTTC. Together with reference TRBV7-6 and TRBJ2-1, the CDR3 gives the full variable domain: GAGVSQSPRYKVTKRGQDVALRCDPISGHVSLYWYRQALGQGPEFLTYFNYEAQQDKSGLPNDRFSAERPEGSISTLTIQRTEQRDSAMYRCASSLVGSSGRATEQFFGPGTRLTVL.

V and J are TRBV7-3 and TRBJ1-1; 7 bases are a match to TRBD1. Unmatched junction bases numbered 14, after V lost 4 bases and J lost 6 bases. The CDR3 length is 16 residues. The germline CDR1 and CDR2 sequences are SGHTA and FQGTGA. The DNA of the CDR3 is TGTGCCAGCAGCTCGACCCCGAGACAGGGTATTGCTGAAGCTTTCTTT. Translated: CASSSTPRQGIAEAFF.

The rearrangement links TRBV6-6 to TRBJ2-7, with a weak D call TRBD1 (5 bases). V was cut by 7 bases and J by 6 bases, with 13 bases left in between. The CDR3 has 12 amino acids. From germline, CDR1 is MNHNY and CDR2 SVGAGI (reference sequence). This CDR3 reads CASTDRESEQYF. The DNA of the CDR3 is TGTGCCAGCACCGACAGAGAAAGCGAGCAGTACTTC.

This chain links TRBV18 with TRBJ1-2; D call uncertain. The ends were cut back, 3 bases at V and 4 bases at J, with 12 bases in the middle. The CDR3 is 14 residues long. The germline CDR1 and CDR2 sequences are KGHSH and LQKENI. This CDR3 is CASSPEGGSYGYTF. In nucleotides, the CDR3 is TGTGCCAGCTCACCGGAGGGCGGGAGCTATGGCTACACCTTC. Together with reference TRBV18 and TRBJ1-2, the CDR3 gives the full variable domain: NAGVMQNPRHLVRRRGQEARLRCSPMKGHSHVYWYRQLPEEGLKFMVYLQKENIIDESGMPKERFSAEFPKEGPSILRIQQVVRGDSAAYFCASSPEGGSYGYTFGSGTRLTVV.